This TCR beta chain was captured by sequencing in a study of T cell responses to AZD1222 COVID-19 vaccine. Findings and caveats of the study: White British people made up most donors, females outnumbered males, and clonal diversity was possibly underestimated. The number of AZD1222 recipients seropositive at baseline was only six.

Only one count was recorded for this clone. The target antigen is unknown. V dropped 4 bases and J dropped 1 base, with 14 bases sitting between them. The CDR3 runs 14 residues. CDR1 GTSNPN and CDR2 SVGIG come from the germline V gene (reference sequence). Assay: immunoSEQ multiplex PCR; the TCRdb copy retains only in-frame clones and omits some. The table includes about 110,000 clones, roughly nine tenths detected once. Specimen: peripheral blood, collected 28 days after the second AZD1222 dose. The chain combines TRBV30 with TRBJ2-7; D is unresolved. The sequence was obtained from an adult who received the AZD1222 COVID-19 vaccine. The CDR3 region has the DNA TGTGCCTGGAAACGAGCCTCAGGATCCTACGAGCAGTACTTC. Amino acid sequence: CAWKRASGSYEQYF.